This T cell receptor (beta chain) was found in a study of OX40 agonist ivuxolimab in advanced cancers. Turning to the study itself: Every 2 weeks, patients got intravenous ivuxolimab at one of six dose levels (0.01-10 mg/kg). Earlier treatment with anti-PD-1, anti-PD-L1 or anti-CTLA-4 was permitted, and under 50% had received some.

The CDR3 loop spans 15 amino acids. Germline CDR1 reads MGHRA; CDR2 reads YSYEKL. Losses at the gene ends were 3 bases for V and 6 bases for J; bases not matched to a gene: 5. Only in-frame clones appear in the TCRdb table, and some are missing; sequencing was by immunoSEQ multiplex PCR. In the table there are approximately 71,000 clones, around 94% of which are singletons. This chain uses TRBV4-1 with TRBJ1-5; 10 bases are a match to TRBD1. The receptor's source is an adult with an advanced solid tumor such as melanoma, head and neck, liver or kidney cancer. Specimen: CD4+ or CD8+ T cells sorted from blood, collected in a trial of the OX40 agonist ivuxolimab. The CDR3 here is CASSQAGQGIQPQHF. CDR3 DNA sequence: TGCGCCAGCAGCCAGGCGGGACAGGGGATTCAGCCCCAGCATTTT.